The count of the clone carrying this T cell receptor (beta chain) is one. Time point denoted: baseline pretreatment blood. Treatment denoted: 15 Gy SBRT to primary tumor, nephrectomy 4 weeks later. After SBRT, blood was collected at 2 and 4 weeks, plus baseline. TCRdb keeps only in-frame clones here, not all; method: immunoSEQ multiplex PCR. The sample shows 130,000 to 150,000 clones, nearly 90% of them seen only once. The data were obtained in a study of radiation and T cells in renal cell carcinoma. This CDR3 is 19 amino acids long. Germline CDR1 SGHRS, CDR2 YFSETQ. Germline trimming cut 0 bases from V and 2 bases from J; bases unmatched to any gene: 16.

J is TRBJ1-2 and V is TRBV5-1; 7 positions match TRBD1. The source is a woman aged 50 to 60 with renal cell carcinoma. The sample was blood, taken from a patient whose treatment included radiotherapy and nephrectomy. The CDR3 nucleotides are TGCGCCAGCAGCTTGGGGGGAACGATAGGACAGGCGAAAAACTATGGCTACACCTTC. It is translated as CASSLGGTIGQAKNYGYTF. Looking up the rest from reference TRBV5-1 and TRBJ1-2 gives the full variable domain: KAGVTQTPRYLIKTRGQQVTLSCSPISGHRSVSWYQQTPGQGLQFLFEYFSETQRNKGNFPGRFSGRQFSNSRSEMNVSTLELGDSALYLCASSLGGTIGQAKNYGYTFGSGTRLTVV.